A single sample gave rise to the 8 T cell receptor beta chains below, sequenced in a study of shared clonotypes between healthy human individuals. TCRdb's table, derived via immunoSEQ multiplex PCR, lists solely in-frame clones and lacks some. There are 600,000 or so clones in the sample; roughly 98% occur only once, and roughly 0.29% lies in the top ten. CD8 cells classed as naive were CD45RO-negative and positively selected for CCR7, excluding terminally differentiated effector memory CD45RA+ cells. The source material was naive CD8+ T cells sorted from blood. These receptor sequences come from a man aged 25-45 years in good health.

Details on this clone: Other DNA variants within this sample encode the same CDR3. The V gene is TRBV7-9, the J gene TRBJ2-7; D is unresolved. The germline V gene has CDR1 SEHNR and CDR2 FQNEAQ (reference sequence). This CDR3 spans 14 amino acids. V was clipped by 1 base and J by 1 base, with 8 bases between them. CDR3 DNA sequence: TGTGCCAGCAGCTTAGACAGAGTTTCCTACGAGCAGTACTTC. Translating it yields CASSLDRVSYEQYF.

The rearrangement links TRBV7-8 to TRBJ1-3, with D possibly being TRBD1 (5 bases). V dropped 2 bases and J dropped 0 bases, with 14 bases sitting between them. Germline V CDR1 and CDR2: SGHVS, FQNEAQ. The CDR3 is 17 amino acids. The CDR3 spells CASSLPARDGSGNTIYF. In nucleotides, the CDR3 is TGTGCCAGCAGCTTACCTGCGCGGGACGGCTCTGGAAACACCATATATTTT.

V gene TRBV2 combines with J gene TRBJ2-1; D may be TRBD2 (7 bases). The CDR3 loop spans 14 amino acids. V lost 8 bases and J lost 4, with 15 bases in between. Germline assignment: CDR1 SNHLY and CDR2 FYNNEI. The CDR3 DNA follows: TGTGCCAGCTCCTGGGGGGGCAGTTACAATGAGCAGTTCTTC. It codes for CASSWGGSYNEQFF.

In this sample, this clone turned up once. The V call is TRBV5-1, the J call TRBJ2-1; 9 bases are shared with TRBD2. Per the germline V gene, CDR1 is SGHRS and CDR2 is YFSETQ. The CDR3 has 18 residues. Trimming removed 1 base from V and 4 bases from J; junction bases left unmatched: 12. The CDR3 region is CASSLYPQTLAGYNEQFF. The CDR3 DNA sequence: TGCGCCAGCAGCTTGTATCCCCAAACTCTAGCGGGATACAATGAGCAGTTCTTC. Using reference TRBV5-1 and TRBJ2-1 for the parts outside the CDR3, the full variable domain is KAGVTQTPRYLIKTRGQQVTLSCSPISGHRSVSWYQQTPGQGLQFLFEYFSETQRNKGNFPGRFSGRQFSNSRSEMNVSTLELGDSALYLCASSLYPQTLAGYNEQFFGPGTRLTVL.

Of note for this clone: A junction boundary mismatches the germline segment, possibly from a read error. The chain uses TRBV27 and TRBJ2-1, with D possibly TRBD1 on 6 matching bases. CDR3 length: 12 residues. Germline CDR1 reads MNHEY; CDR2 reads SMNVEV (reference sequence). The CDR3 DNA reads as TGTGCCACCAGTCCACCAGGCGACAGGTGGTTCTTC. It codes for CATSPPGDRWFF.

The chain carries TRBV13 and TRBJ2-1; TRBD2 aligns across 9 bases. V lost 3 bases to trimming and J lost 1 base; unmatched junction nucleotides: 4. Germline V gene sequence: CDR1 PRHDT, CDR2 FYEKMQ (reference sequence). The CDR3 runs 16 residues. The CDR3 region is CASSFSSGSSYNEQFF. Here the CDR3 DNA reads TGTGCCAGCAGCTTTAGTAGCGGGAGTTCCTACAATGAGCAGTTCTTC.

CDR3 loop: CASSPLGGVMNTEAFF. CDR3 coding DNA: TGTGCCAGCAGCCCCCTTGGGGGGGTGATGAACACTGAAGCTTTCTTT. The chain links TRBV9 to TRBJ1-1, with D maybe TRBD1 (5 bases). The V end was cut by 4 bases, the J end by 0 bases, with 16 bases between. The CDR3 has 16 amino acids. The germline gives CDR1 SGDLS, CDR2 YYNGEE.

This chain uses TRBV11-2 with TRBJ2-1, with 9 bases matching TRBD2. The CDR3 length is 17 residues. V dropped 0 bases and J dropped 4; count of bases not matched to a gene: 7. The germline CDR1 and CDR2 sequences are SGHAT and FQNNGV. The CDR3 region is CASSLDRASGMYNEQFF. CDR3 DNA: TGTGCCAGCAGCTTAGATAGGGCTAGCGGGATGTACAATGAGCAGTTCTTC.